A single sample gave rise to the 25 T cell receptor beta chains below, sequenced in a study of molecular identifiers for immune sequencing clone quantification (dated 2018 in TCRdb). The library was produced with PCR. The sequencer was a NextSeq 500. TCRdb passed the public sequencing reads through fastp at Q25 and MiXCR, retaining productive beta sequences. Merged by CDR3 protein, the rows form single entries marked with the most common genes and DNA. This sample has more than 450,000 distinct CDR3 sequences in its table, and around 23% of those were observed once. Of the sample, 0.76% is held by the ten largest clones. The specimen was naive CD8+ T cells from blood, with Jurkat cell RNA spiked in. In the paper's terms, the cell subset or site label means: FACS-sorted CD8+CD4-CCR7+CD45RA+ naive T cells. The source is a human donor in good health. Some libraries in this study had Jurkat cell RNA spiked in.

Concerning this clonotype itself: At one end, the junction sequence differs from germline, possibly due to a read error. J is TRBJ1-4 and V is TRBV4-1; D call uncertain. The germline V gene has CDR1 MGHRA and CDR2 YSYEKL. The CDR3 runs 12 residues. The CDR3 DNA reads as TGCGCCAGCAGCCAAGGCCTAGAAAAACTGGTTTTT. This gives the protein CASSQGLEKLVF.

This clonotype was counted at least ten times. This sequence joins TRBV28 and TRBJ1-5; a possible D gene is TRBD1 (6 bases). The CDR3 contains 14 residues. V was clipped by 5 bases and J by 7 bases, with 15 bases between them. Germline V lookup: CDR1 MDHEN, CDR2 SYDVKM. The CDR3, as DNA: TGTGCCAGCAGTCCACAGGGTTCTGGGCAGCCCCAGCATTTT. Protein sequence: CASSPQGSGQPQHF.

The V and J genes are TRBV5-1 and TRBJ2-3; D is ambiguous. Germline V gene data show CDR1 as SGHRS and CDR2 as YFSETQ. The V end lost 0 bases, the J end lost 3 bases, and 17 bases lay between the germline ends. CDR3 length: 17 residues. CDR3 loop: CASSLVLGILRTDTQYF. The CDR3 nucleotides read TGCGCCAGCAGCTTGGTTTTAGGGATACTTCGGACAGATACGCAGTATTTT.

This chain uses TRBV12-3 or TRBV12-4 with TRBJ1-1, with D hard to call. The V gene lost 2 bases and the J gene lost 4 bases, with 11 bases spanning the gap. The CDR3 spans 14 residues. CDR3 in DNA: TGTGCCAGCAGTTTATCAGTGGGCAGCACTGAAGCTTTCTTT. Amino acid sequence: CASSLSVGSTEAFF.

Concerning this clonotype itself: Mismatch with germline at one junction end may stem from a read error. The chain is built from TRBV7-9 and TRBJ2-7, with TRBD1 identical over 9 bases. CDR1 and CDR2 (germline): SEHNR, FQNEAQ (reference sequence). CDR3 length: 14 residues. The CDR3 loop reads CASSSDRGYYEQHF. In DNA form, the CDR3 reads TGTGCCAGCAGCTCGGACAGGGGATACTACGAGCAGCACTTC.

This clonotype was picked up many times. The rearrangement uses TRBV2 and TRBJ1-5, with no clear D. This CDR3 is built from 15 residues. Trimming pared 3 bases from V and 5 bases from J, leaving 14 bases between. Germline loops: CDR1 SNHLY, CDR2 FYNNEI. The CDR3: CASSEADPEYQPQHF. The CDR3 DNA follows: TGTGCCAGCAGTGAGGCAGACCCGGAATATCAGCCCCAGCATTTT.

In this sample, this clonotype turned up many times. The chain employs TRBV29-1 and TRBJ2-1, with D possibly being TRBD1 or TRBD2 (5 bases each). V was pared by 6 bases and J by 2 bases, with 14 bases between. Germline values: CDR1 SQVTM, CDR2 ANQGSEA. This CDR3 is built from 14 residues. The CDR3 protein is CSVGQGVPYNEQFF. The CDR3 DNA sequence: TGCAGCGTGGGTCAGGGAGTTCCCTACAATGAGCAGTTCTTC.

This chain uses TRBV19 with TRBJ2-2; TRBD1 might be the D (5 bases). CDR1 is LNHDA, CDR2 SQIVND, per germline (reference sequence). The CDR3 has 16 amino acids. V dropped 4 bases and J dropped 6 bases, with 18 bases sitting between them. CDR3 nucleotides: TGTGCCAGTAGTACAGGGCCGGGTTTTGAATCCGGGGAGCTGTTTTTT. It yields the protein CASSTGPGFESGELFF.

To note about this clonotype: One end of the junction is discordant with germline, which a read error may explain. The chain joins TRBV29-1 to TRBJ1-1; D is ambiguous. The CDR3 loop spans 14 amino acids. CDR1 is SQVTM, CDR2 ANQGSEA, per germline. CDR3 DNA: TGCAGCGTTGAATTCGGCACCGGGAACACTGGAGCTTTCTTT. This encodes CSVEFGTGNTGAFF.

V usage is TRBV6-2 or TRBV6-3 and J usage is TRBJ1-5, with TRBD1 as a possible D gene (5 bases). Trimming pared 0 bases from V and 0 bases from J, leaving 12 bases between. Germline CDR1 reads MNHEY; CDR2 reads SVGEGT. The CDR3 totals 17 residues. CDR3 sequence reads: CASSYSGGMASNQPQHF. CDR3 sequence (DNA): TGTGCCAGCAGTTACTCGGGGGGGATGGCTAGCAATCAGCCCCAGCATTTT.

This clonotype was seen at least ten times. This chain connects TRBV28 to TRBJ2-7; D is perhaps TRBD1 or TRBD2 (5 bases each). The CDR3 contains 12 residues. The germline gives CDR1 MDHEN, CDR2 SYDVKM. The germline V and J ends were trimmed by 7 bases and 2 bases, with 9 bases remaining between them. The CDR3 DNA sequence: TGTGCCAGCACGGGACCAGCCTACGAGCAGTACTTC. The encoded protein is CASTGPAYEQYF.

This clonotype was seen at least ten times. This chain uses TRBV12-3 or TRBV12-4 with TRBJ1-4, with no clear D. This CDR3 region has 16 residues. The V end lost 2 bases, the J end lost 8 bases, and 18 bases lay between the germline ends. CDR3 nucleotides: TGTGCCAGCAGTTTAAGACTTGGCCCGGATGACGAAAAACTGTTTTTT. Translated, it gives CASSLRLGPDDEKLFF.

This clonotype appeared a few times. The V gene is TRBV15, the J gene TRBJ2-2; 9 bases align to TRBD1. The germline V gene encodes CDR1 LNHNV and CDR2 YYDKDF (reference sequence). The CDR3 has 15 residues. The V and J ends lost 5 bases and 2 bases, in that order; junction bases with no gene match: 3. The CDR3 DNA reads TGTGCCACCAGCCTGGACAGGGGAAACACCGGGGAGCTGTTTTTT. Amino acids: CATSLDRGNTGELFF. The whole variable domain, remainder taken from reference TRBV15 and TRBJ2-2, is DAMVIQNPRYQVTQFGKPVTLSCSQTLNHNVMYWYQQKSSQAPKLLFHYYDKDFNNEADTPDNFQSRRPNTSFCFLDIRSPGLGDTAMYLCATSLDRGNTGELFFGEGSRLTVL.

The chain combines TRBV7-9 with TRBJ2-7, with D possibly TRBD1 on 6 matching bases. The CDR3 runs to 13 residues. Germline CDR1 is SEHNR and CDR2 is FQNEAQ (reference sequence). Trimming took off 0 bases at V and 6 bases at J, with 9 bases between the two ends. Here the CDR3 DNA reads TGTGCCAGCAGCTTAGCCGCAGGGGCCGAGCAGTACTTC. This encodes CASSLAAGAEQYF.

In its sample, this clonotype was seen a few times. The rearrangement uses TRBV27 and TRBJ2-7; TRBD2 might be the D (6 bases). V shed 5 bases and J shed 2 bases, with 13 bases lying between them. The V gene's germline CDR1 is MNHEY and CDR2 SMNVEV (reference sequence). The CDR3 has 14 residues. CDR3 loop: CASSMRDGTYEQYF. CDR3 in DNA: TGTGCCAGCAGTATGCGGGACGGCACCTACGAGCAGTACTTC.

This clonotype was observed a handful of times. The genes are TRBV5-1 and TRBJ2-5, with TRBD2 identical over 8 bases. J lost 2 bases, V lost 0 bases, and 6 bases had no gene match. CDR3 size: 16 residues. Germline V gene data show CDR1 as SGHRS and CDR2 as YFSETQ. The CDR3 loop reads CASSLATSALQETQYF. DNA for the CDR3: TGCGCCAGCAGCTTGGCGACTAGCGCCCTTCAAGAGACCCAGTACTTC.

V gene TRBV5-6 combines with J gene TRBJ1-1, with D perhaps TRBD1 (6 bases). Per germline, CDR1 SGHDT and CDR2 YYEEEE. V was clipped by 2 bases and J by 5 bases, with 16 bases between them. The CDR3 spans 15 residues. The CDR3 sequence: CASSFGVGGVTEAFF. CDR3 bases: TGTGCCAGCAGCTTTGGGGTGGGGGGCGTTACTGAAGCTTTCTTT.

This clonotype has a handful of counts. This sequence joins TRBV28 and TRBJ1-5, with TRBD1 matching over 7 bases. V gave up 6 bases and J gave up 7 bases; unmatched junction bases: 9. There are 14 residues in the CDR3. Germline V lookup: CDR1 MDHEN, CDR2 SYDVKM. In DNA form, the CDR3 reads TGTGCCAGCAGGATACAGGGGTTAGGGCAGCCCCAGCATTTT. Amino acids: CASRIQGLGQPQHF.

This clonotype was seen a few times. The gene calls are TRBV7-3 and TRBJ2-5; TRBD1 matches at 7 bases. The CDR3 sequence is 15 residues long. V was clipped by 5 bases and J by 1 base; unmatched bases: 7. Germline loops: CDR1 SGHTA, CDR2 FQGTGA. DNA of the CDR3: TGTGCCAGCAGCCCCAGTGGACAGGTCCAAGAGACCCAGTACTTC. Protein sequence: CASSPSGQVQETQYF.

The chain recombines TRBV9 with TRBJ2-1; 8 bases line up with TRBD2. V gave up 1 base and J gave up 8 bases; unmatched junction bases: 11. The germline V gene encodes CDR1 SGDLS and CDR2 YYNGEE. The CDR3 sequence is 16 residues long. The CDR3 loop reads CASSVRAGGIRDEQFF. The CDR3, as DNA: TGTGCCAGCAGCGTACGCGCGGGAGGAATTAGGGATGAGCAGTTCTTC.

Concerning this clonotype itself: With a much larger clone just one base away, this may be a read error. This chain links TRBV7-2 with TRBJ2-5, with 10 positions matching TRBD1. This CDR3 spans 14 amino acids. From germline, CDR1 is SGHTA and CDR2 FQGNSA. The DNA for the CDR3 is TGTGCCAGCAGCCTAGACAGGGGGCGAGAGACCCAGCACTTC. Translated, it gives CASSLDRGRETQHF.

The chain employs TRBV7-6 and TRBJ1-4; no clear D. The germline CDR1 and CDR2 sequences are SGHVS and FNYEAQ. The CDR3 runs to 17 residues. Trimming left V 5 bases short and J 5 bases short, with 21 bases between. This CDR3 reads CASSRLFLPGRNEKLFF. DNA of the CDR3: TGTGCCAGCAGCCGCCTGTTCTTGCCAGGCAGGAATGAAAAACTGTTTTTT.

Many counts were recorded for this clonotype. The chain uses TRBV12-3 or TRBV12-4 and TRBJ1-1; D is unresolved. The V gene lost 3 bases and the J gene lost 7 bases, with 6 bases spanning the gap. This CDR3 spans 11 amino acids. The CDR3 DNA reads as TGTGCCAGCAGTTTCGCCATTGAAGCTTTCTTT. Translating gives CASSFAIEAFF.

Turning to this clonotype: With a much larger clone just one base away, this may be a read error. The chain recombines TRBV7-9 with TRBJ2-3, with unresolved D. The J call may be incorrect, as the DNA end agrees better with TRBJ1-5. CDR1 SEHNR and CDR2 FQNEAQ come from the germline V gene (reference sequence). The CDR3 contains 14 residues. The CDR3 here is CASSLVPSTDTQHF. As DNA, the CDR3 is TGTGCCAGCAGCTTAGTACCTTCCACAGATACGCAGCATTTT.

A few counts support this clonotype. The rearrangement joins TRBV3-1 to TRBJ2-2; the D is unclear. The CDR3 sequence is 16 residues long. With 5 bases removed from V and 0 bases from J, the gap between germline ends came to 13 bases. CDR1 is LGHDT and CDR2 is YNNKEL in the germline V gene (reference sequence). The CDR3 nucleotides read TGTGCCAGCAGCTATTTTTCAAGACCGAACACCGGGGAGCTGTTTTTT. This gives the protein CASSYFSRPNTGELFF.